Listed here are 23 T cell receptor beta chains from one sample, sequenced in a study of cytomegalovirus exposure and HLA in healthy donors. PCR was performed using 60 Vbeta and 13 Jbeta primers. The protocol was immunoSEQ multiplex PCR, while the TCRdb copy is restricted to in-frame clones and leaves out a portion. The sample comprises around 250,000 clones, over 70% of which are singletons, and about 8% rests with the top ten. Specimen: PBMCs. Source of these receptors: a woman aged 55-70 years in good health and CMV-seropositive.

This clone appeared a few times. The V call is TRBV5-6, the J call TRBJ2-1; D uncertain. The CDR3 runs 16 residues. Per germline, CDR1 SGHDT and CDR2 YYEEEE. The V and J ends lost 3 bases and 0 bases respectively, with 13 bases between them. The CDR3 nucleotides read TGTGCCAGCAGCTCTAGGCATGTAAGCTCCTACAATGAGCAGTTCTTC. Translation: CASSSRHVSSYNEQFF. Drawing the rest from reference TRBV5-6 and TRBJ2-1, the complete variable domain is DAGVTQSPTHLIKTRGQQVTLRCSPKSGHDTVSWYQQALGQGPQFIFQYYEEEERQRGNFPDRFSGHQFPNYSSELNVNALLLGDSALYLCASSSRHVSSYNEQFFGPGTRLTVL.

V usage is TRBV19 and J usage is TRBJ2-3; tentatively, D is TRBD2 (6 bases). Trimming shortened V by 7 bases and J by 4 bases, and 18 bases separated the two germline ends. Per the germline V gene, CDR1 is LNHDA and CDR2 is SQIVND (reference sequence). CDR3 length: 15 amino acids. CDR3 loop: CASTFGLWEADTQYF. The CDR3 DNA is TGTGCCAGTACCTTTGGACTCTGGGAGGCAGATACGCAGTATTTT.

The chain joins TRBV9 to TRBJ2-3; D is perhaps TRBD2 (7 bases). In germline, CDR1 is SGDLS, CDR2 YYNGEE. Trimming stripped 4 bases from V and 4 bases from J, with 13 bases between. The length of the CDR3 is 14 residues. The CDR3 DNA reads as TGTGCCAGCAGCCTTGGGGGGGCGCCAGATACGCAGTATTTT. Protein product: CASSLGGAPDTQYF.

J is TRBJ2-7 and V is TRBV6-5, with TRBD2 matching over 8 bases. V was pared by 4 bases and J by 1 base, with 6 bases of the junction left unmatched. Germline V gene lookup returns CDR1 MNHEY and CDR2 SVGAGI. The CDR3 runs to 15 residues. Here the CDR3 reads CASSWSGSSSYEQYF. In DNA form, the CDR3 reads TGTGCCAGCAGTTGGAGCGGGAGTTCGTCCTACGAGCAGTACTTC.

This clone was recorded only once. The rearrangement links TRBV2 to TRBJ2-1; tentatively, D is TRBD1 (5 bases). The CDR3 has 16 amino acids. Looked up from germline, CDR1 is SNHLY and CDR2 is FYNNEI. V was cut by 6 bases and J by 0 bases, with 15 bases left in between. CDR3 in amino acids: CASRRSRVSSYNEQFF. As DNA, the CDR3 is TGTGCCAGCAGGCGCAGCAGGGTGAGCTCCTACAATGAGCAGTTCTTC.

This clone was seen a single time. The chain uses TRBV27 and TRBJ2-2, with a possible D match to TRBD2 (5 bases). V lost 2 bases, J lost 6 bases, and 10 bases lay in between. Germline CDR1 is MNHEY and CDR2 is SMNVEV (reference sequence). The CDR3 covers 14 residues. For the CDR3, the DNA is TGTGCCAGCAGTTTAGAACCGCGGGCCGGGGAGCTGTTTTTT. It is translated as CASSLEPRAGELFF.

The chain uses TRBV27 and TRBJ1-2; a possible D gene is TRBD1 (5 bases). CDR3 length: 15 amino acids. The V end lost 4 bases, the J end lost 3 bases, and 15 bases lay between the germline ends. Germline-derived CDR1 and CDR2 are MNHEY and SMNVEV (reference sequence). CDR3 bases: TGTGCCAGCAGTTCTCTCGGGGGGGGTGACTATGGCTACACCTTC. It codes for CASSSLGGGDYGYTF.

V usage is TRBV4-1 and J usage is TRBJ2-5; D is uncertain. With 1 base removed from V and 2 bases from J, the gap between germline ends came to 2 bases. The CDR3 loop spans 12 amino acids. Germline V gene lookup returns CDR1 MGHRA and CDR2 YSYEKL. The CDR3: CASSQAQETQYF. For the CDR3, the DNA is TGCGCCAGCAGCCAAGCACAAGAGACCCAGTACTTC.

This clone was picked up a small number of times. The rearrangement uses TRBV9 and TRBJ1-1, with TRBD1 matching over 8 bases. This CDR3 has 15 residues. Germline-derived CDR1 and CDR2 are SGDLS and YYNGEE. V dropped 0 bases and J dropped 1; count of bases not matched to a gene: 2. In nucleotides, the CDR3 is TGTGCCAGCAGCGTAGACGGACAGGGGAACACTGAAGCTTTCTTT. This sequence encodes CASSVDGQGNTEAFF.

This chain uses TRBV5-5 with TRBJ2-7; tentatively, D is TRBD1 (6 bases). Germline V gives CDR1 SGHKS, CDR2 YYEKEE (reference sequence). This CDR3 spans 14 amino acids. V lost 1 base and J lost 7, with 15 bases in between. CDR3 residues: CASSLLQGPGEQYF. DNA of the CDR3: TGTGCCAGCAGCTTGTTGCAGGGGCCGGGAGAGCAGTACTTC. The full variable domain, with the rest looked up from reference TRBV5-5 and TRBJ2-7, is DAGVTQSPTHLIKTRGQQVTLRCSPISGHKSVSWYQQVLGQGPQFIFQYYEKEERGRGNFPDRFSARQFPNYSSELNVNALLLGDSALYLCASSLLQGPGEQYFGPGTRLTVT.

The chain links TRBV19 to TRBJ2-4, with 8 bases lining up with TRBD2. V lost 5 bases to trimming and J lost 0 bases; unmatched junction nucleotides: 6. The CDR3 spans 16 residues. Germline CDR1 reads LNHDA; CDR2 reads SQIVND (reference sequence). This chain's CDR3 is CASSPLAELAKNIQYF. The CDR3 nucleotides are TGTGCCAGTAGTCCACTAGCGGAGCTAGCCAAAAACATTCAGTACTTC.

The rearrangement links TRBV5-1 to TRBJ2-5, with 9 nucleotides matching TRBD1. Losses at the gene ends were 5 bases for V and 2 bases for J; bases not matched to a gene: 4. CDR3 size: 14 residues. Looked up from germline, CDR1 is SGHRS and CDR2 is YFSETQ. The CDR3 loop reads CASRFGQGQETQYF. CDR3 coding DNA: TGCGCCAGCAGATTCGGACAGGGGCAAGAGACCCAGTACTTC.

This clone came up once. This rearrangement joins TRBV25-1 to TRBJ2-3; D is undetermined. Germline lookup yields CDR1 MGHDK and CDR2 SYGVNS. The CDR3 runs to 11 residues. The V end lost 4 bases, the J end lost 4 bases, and 3 bases lay between the germline ends. CDR3 amino acids: CASSGADTQYF. The CDR3 bases are TGTGCCAGCAGTGGCGCAGATACGCAGTATTTT.

V and J are TRBV19 and TRBJ2-1, with TRBD1 identical over 7 bases. The CDR3 consists of 12 residues. With V trimmed by 6 bases and J by 4 bases, 0 bases remained unmatched. Germline loops: CDR1 LNHDA, CDR2 SQIVND (reference sequence). The CDR3 DNA follows: TGTGCCAGTAGGACAGGGTACAATGAGCAGTTCTTC. This gives the protein CASRTGYNEQFF.

This clone has a single count. The chain is built from TRBV4-1 and TRBJ1-4, with D possibly matching TRBD1 (6 bases). Between the trimmed V and J ends, which lost 2 bases and 7 bases, there was a span of 26 bases. CDR1 is MGHRA and CDR2 is YSYEKL in the germline V gene. This CDR3 region has 19 residues. The CDR3 nucleotides read TGCGCCAGCAGCCAACAAAGCACACAGTTTGGCAGGGGTGGTGAAAAACTGTTTTTT. This codes for CASSQQSTQFGRGGEKLFF.

The chain is built from TRBV9 and TRBJ2-7; 8 nucleotides match TRBD1. V shed 2 bases and J 4 bases; nucleotides not matched to a gene: 5. This CDR3 contains 14 residues. In germline, CDR1 is SGDLS, CDR2 YYNGEE. The CDR3 coding sequence is TGTGCCAGCAGCGTTGGACAGGGCTTTTACGAGCAGTACTTC. Its protein product is CASSVGQGFYEQYF. The whole variable domain, remainder taken from reference TRBV9 and TRBJ2-7, is DSGVTQTPKHLITATGQRVTLRCSPRSGDLSVYWYQQSLDQGLQFLIQYYNGEERAKGNILERFSAQQFPDLHSELNLSSLELGDSALYFCASSVGQGFYEQYFGPGTRLTVT.

V and J are TRBV7-9 and TRBJ2-1, with 10 bases that match TRBD2. CDR1 is SEHNR and CDR2 is FQNEAQ in the germline V gene (reference sequence). CDR3 length: 15 amino acids. V gave up 5 bases and J gave up 4 bases; unmatched junction bases: 5. The CDR3: CASSLLAGAYNEQFF. In DNA, the CDR3 is TGTGCCAGCAGCCTCCTAGCGGGAGCATACAATGAGCAGTTCTTC.

This chain connects TRBV19 to TRBJ1-5; D is unresolved. Trimming removed 3 bases at V and 8 bases at J, with 8 bases between. Germline CDR1 is LNHDA and CDR2 is SQIVND (reference sequence). The CDR3 is made up of 12 amino acids. The CDR3 bases are TGTGCCAGTAGTATCGGGAGGGAGCCCCAGCATTTT. Encoded protein: CASSIGREPQHF.

The chain has TRBV5-1 and TRBJ2-7; D perhaps matches TRBD1 (5 bases). Germline CDR1 and CDR2: SGHRS and YFSETQ. The germline V and J ends were trimmed by 4 bases and 0 bases, with 11 bases remaining between them. CDR3 length: 14 amino acids. The CDR3 nucleotides are TGCGCCAGCAGCCTGTCGACAGACTCCTACGAGCAGTACTTC. It encodes CASSLSTDSYEQYF.

This chain links TRBV6-1 with TRBJ2-7; 7 bases are shared with TRBD2. This CDR3 is 15 amino acids long. The junction had 6 bases not matched to a gene; V was cut back by 1 base and J by 3 bases. CDR1 and CDR2 (germline): MNHNS, SASEGT. CDR3 residues: CASSEEARGSYEQYF. The DNA for the CDR3 is TGTGCCAGCAGTGAAGAGGCGCGCGGGAGCTACGAGCAGTACTTC.

The chain recombines TRBV9 with TRBJ1-1, with D maybe TRBD1 (6 bases). Germline CDR1 SGDLS, CDR2 YYNGEE. Trimming shortened V by 3 bases and J by 0 bases, and 9 bases separated the two germline ends. CDR3 size: 14 residues. The CDR3: CASSAGTLNTEAFF. The CDR3 coding sequence is TGTGCCAGCAGCGCCGGGACATTGAACACTGAAGCTTTCTTT.

Worth noting for this clone: This specimen includes other DNA sequences encoding the same CDR3. The chain is built from TRBV5-1 and TRBJ2-2; 7 bases agree with TRBD1. V was clipped by 1 base and J by 1 base; unmatched bases: 1. This CDR3 is built from 15 residues. Germline lookup yields CDR1 SGHRS and CDR2 YFSETQ. The CDR3 region is CASSLRTGNTGELFF. In DNA, the CDR3 is TGCGCCAGCAGCTTGAGGACAGGGAACACCGGGGAGCTGTTTTTT.

The gene calls are TRBV4-1 and TRBJ2-1; 9 nucleotides agree with TRBD2. V dropped 4 bases and J dropped 8; count of bases not matched to a gene: 9. The CDR3 totals 15 residues. Germline V lookup: CDR1 MGHRA, CDR2 YSYEKL. The CDR3 DNA is TGCGCCAGCAGCCGCCTGGGACTAGCTTTGGATGAGCAGTTCTTC. It encodes CASSRLGLALDEQFF.